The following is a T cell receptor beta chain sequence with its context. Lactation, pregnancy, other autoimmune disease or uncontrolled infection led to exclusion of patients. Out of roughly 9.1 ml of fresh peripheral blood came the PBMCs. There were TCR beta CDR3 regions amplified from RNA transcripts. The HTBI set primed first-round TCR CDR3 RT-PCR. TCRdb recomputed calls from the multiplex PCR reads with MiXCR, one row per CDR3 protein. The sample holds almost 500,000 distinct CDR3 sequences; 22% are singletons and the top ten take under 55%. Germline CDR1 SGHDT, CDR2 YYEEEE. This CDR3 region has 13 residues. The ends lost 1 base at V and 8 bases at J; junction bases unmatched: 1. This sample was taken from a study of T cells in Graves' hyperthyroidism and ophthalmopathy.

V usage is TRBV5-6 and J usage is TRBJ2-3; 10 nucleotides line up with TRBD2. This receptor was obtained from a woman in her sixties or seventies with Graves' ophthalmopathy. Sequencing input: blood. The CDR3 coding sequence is TGTGCCAGCAGCTTGTCTAGCGGGAGTACGCAGTATTTT. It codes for CASSLSSGSTQYF.